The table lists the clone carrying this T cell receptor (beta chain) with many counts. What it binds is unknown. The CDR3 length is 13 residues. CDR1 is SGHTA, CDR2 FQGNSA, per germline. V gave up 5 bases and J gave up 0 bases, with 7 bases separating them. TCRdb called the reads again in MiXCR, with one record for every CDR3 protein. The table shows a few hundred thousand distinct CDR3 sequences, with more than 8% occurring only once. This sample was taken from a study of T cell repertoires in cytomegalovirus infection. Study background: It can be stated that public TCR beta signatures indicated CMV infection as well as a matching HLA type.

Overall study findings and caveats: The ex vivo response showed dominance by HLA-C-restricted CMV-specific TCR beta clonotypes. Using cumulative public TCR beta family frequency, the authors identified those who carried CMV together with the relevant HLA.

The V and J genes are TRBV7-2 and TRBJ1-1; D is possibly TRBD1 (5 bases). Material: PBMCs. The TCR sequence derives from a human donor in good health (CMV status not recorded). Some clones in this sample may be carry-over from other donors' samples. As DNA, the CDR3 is TGTGCCAGCAGCGGGACGGTGAACACTGAAGCTTTCTTT. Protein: CASSGTVNTEAFF. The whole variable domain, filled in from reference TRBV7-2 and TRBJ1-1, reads GAGVSQSPSNKVTEKGKDVELRCDPISGHTALYWYRQSLGQGLEFLIYFQGNSAPDKSGLPSDRFSAERTGGSVSTLTIQRTQQEDSAVYLCASSGTVNTEAFFGQGTRLTVV.